This T cell receptor beta chain was profiled in a study of somatic mutations in cytotoxic T cells in rheumatoid arthritis. About the research overall: Each patient's diagnosis was followed right away by a blood draw (roughly 30 ml EDTA), before any treatment.

The V end was cut by 0 bases, the J end by 3 bases, with 15 bases between. Germline V lookup: CDR1 LGHNA, CDR2 YNFKEQ. The CDR3 loop spans 17 amino acids. Concerning this clone itself: Its antigen is not identified.

The assay was immunoSEQ multiplex PCR, and TCRdb's table has in-frame clones only and misses some. The table records 6,000 to 7,500 clones, more than 80% of them present only once. Overall study findings and caveats: Rheumatoid arthritis patients and age-matched healthy controls showed no significant difference in CD8+ T-cell clonality.

Isolation of CD4+ and CD8+ cells used positive magnetic bead selection, with purity checked by flow cytometry. Sequenced input: CD8+ T cells sorted from blood. This rearrangement joins TRBV4-2 to TRBJ2-1, with a possible D match to TRBD2 (6 bases). The TCR originated in a woman aged 70 to 79 with rheumatoid arthritis. CDR3 coding DNA: TGTGCCAGCAGCCAAGATTCCCTCGGGGGTTACTACAATGAGCAGTTCTTC. It is translated as CASSQDSLGGYYNEQFF.